This T cell receptor beta chain is drawn from a study of response to subunit inactivated influenza vaccine. Findings of the study overall: Each seasonal influenza vaccination recruits few new T cells, the authors suggested.

Via MiXCR, TCRdb re-called the RT-PCR reads, giving one row per CDR3 protein. Here the sample spans hundreds of thousands of distinct CDR3 sequences, 10% to 15% being singletons. The ends lost 6 bases at V and 6 bases at J; junction bases unmatched: 7. The CDR3 length is 14 residues. This clonotype was counted many times. The antigen is unknown. Source: PBMCs from blood, taken on the day of vaccination. The rearrangement uses TRBV12-3 or TRBV12-4 and TRBJ1-4; 7 positions agree with TRBD1. This TCR was recovered from a man aged 50 or older who received an inactivated influenza vaccine. CDR3 DNA: TGTGCCAGCAGGCGACAGGGTTGGGATGAAAAACTGTTTTTT. Its protein is CASRRQGWDEKLFF.